The T cell receptor beta chain described here comes from a study of blood T cell repertoires in COVID-19. On the study more broadly: T cells, B-cell-depleted T cells, or PBMCs provided the cDNA or gDNA that served as material.

Which cohort a participant joined came from the clinical history participants gave. Original analysis: Quantification of nucleated cells was approximated via reference gene primer amplification. The assay was immunoSEQ multiplex PCR, and TCRdb's table has in-frame clones only and misses some. That table supplies the V and J calls and clone size; D and trimming were determined from the DNA. The sample gives 150,000 to 200,000 clones, less than 90% of which show up once; nearly 8% is in the top ten. V was cut by 5 bases and J by 9 bases, with 13 bases left in between. The germline V gene has CDR1 MNHEY and CDR2 SVGAGI. This CDR3 region has 12 residues.

V usage is TRBV6-5 and J usage is TRBJ1-1; D is uncertain. The source material was PBMCs or T cells enriched from blood (not recorded which). The source of this sequence is a woman aged 45-60 years who had recovered from COVID-19. The CDR3 DNA is TGTGCCAGCAGTCCCCTAAGTGGGCAAGCTTTCTTT. This codes for CASSPLSGQAFF.